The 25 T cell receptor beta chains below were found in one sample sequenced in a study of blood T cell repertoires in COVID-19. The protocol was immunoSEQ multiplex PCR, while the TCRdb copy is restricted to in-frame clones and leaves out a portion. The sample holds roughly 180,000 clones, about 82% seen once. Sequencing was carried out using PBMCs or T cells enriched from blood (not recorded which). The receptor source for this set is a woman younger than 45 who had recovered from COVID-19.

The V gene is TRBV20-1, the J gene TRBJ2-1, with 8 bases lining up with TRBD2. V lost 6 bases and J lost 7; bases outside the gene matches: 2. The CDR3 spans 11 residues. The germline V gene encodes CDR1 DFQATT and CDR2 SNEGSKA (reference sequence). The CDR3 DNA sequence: TGCAGTGCCGGACTAGCTAATGAGCAGTTCTTC. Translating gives CSAGLANEQFF.

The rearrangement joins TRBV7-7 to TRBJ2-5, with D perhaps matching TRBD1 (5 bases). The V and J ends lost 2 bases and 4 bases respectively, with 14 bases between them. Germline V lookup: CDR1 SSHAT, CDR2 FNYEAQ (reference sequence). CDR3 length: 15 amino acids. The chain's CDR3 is CASSLQGIGRETQYF. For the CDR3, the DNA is TGTGCCAGCAGCTTACAGGGTATCGGGCGAGAGACCCAGTACTTC.

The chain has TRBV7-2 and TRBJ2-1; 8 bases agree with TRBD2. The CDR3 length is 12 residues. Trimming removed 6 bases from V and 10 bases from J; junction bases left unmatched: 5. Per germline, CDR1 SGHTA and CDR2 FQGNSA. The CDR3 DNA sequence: TGTGCCAGCAGGGGACTAGTCCAAGAGCAGTTCTTC. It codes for CASRGLVQEQFF.

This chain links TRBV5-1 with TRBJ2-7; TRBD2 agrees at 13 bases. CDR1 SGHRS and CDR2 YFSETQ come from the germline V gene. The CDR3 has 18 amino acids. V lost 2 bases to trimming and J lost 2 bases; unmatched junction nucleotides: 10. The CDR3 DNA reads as TGCGCCAGCAGCTTCGGACTAGCGGGAGCCACGGTACCCTACGAGCAGTACTTC. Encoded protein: CASSFGLAGATVPYEQYF.

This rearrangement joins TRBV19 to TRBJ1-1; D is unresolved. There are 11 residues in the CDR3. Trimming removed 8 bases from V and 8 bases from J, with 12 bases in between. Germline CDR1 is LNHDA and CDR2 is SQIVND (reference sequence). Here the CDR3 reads CASDSLTEAFF. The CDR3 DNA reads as TGTGCCAGTGACTCATTGACCGAAGCTTTCTTT.

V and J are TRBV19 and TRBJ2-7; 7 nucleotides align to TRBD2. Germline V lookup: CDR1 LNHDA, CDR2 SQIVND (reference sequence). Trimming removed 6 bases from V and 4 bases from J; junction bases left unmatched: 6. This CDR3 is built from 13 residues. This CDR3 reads CASRTSDGYEQYF. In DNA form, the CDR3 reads TGTGCCAGTAGAACTAGCGATGGATACGAGCAGTACTTC. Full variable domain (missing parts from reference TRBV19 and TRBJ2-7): DGGITQSPKYLFRKEGQNVTLSCEQNLNHDAMYWYRQDPGQGLRLIYYSQIVNDFQKGDIAEGYSVSREKKESFPLTVTSAQKNPTAFYLCASRTSDGYEQYFGPGTRLTVT.

This chain's CDR3 is CASSLEPGRGYGYTF. In DNA form, the CDR3 reads TGTGCCAGCAGCTTAGAGCCAGGGAGGGGCTATGGCTACACCTTC. The rearrangement uses TRBV7-2 and TRBJ1-2; D possibly corresponds to TRBD1 (5 bases). Germline V gene lookup returns CDR1 SGHTA and CDR2 FQGNSA. Trimming stripped 1 base from V and 4 bases from J, with 13 bases between. The CDR3 runs to 15 residues.

Here the CDR3 DNA reads TGTGCCAGCAGCTACGAAGCGGGGAGCAGCACAGATACGCAGTATTTT. It specifies CASSYEAGSSTDTQYF. V gene TRBV7-9 combines with J gene TRBJ2-3; 7 bases match TRBD2. Germline CDR1 and CDR2: SEHNR and FQNEAQ (reference sequence). J was trimmed by 0 bases and V by 4 bases; bases with no gene match: 7. CDR3 size: 16 residues.

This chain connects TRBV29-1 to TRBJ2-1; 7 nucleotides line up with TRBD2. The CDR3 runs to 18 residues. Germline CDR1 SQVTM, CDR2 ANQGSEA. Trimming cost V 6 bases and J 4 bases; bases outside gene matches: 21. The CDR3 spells CSVPKEWGGSFGYNEQFF. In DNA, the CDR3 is TGCAGCGTCCCTAAGGAATGGGGCGGGAGTTTTGGGTACAATGAGCAGTTCTTC.

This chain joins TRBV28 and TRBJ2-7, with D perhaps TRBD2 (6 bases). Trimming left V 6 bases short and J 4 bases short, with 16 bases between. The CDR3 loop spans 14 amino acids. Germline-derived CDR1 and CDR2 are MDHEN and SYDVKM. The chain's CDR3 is CASSFRRALYEQYF. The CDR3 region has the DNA TGTGCCAGCAGCTTTAGGAGGGCATTGTACGAGCAGTACTTC.

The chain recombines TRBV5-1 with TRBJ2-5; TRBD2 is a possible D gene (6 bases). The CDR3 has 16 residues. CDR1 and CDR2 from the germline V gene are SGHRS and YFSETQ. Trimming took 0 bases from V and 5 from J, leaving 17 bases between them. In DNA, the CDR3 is TGCGCCAGCAGCTTGGGGGCGGTGCTCCGGGGGGAGACCCAGTACTTC. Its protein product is CASSLGAVLRGETQYF.

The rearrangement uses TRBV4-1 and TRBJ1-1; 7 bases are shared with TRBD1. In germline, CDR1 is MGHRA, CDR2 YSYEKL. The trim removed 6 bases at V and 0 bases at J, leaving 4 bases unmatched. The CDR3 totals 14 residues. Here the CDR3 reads CASRTQGMNTEAFF. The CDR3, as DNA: TGCGCCAGCAGAACACAGGGGATGAACACTGAAGCTTTCTTT.

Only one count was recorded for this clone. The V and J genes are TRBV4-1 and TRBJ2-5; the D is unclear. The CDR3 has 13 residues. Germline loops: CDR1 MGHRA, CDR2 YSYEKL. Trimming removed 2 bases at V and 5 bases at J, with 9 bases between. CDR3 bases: TGCGCCAGCAGCCAAATAGCAGAGGAGACCCAGTACTTC. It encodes CASSQIAEETQYF.

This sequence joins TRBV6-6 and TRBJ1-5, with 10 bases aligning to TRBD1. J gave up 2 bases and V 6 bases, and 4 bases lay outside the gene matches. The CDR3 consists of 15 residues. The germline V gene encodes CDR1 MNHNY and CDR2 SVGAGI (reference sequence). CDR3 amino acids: CASRSTGGGNQPQHF. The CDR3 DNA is TGTGCCAGCAGGTCGACAGGGGGCGGCAATCAGCCCCAGCATTTT.

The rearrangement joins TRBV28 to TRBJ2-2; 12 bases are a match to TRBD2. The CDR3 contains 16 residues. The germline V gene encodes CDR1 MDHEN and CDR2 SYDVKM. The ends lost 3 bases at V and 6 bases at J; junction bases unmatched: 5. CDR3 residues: CASSLWTSGMAGELFF. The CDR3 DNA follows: TGTGCCAGCAGTTTGTGGACTAGCGGGATGGCCGGGGAGCTGTTTTTT.

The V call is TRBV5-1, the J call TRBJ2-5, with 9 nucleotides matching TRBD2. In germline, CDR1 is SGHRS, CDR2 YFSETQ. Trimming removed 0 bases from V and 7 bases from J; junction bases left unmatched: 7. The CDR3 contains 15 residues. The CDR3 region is CASSLGGRASLTQYF. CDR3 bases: TGCGCCAGCAGCTTGGGCGGGAGGGCCTCTCTGACCCAGTACTTC.

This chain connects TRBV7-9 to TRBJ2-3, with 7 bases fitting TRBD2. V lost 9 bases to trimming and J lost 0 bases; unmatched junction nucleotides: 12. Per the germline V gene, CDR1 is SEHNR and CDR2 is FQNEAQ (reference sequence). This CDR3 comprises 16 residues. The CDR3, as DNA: TGTGCCAGTTCGCTAGCGGAGGCCTCTAGCACAGATACGCAGTATTTT. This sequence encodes CASSLAEASSTDTQYF.

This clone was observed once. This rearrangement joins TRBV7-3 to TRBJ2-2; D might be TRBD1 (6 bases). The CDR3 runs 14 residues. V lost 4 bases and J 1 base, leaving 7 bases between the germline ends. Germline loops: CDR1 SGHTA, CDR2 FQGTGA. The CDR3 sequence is CASSSGQNTGELFF. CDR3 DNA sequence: TGTGCCAGCAGCTCGGGACAGAACACCGGGGAGCTGTTTTTT.

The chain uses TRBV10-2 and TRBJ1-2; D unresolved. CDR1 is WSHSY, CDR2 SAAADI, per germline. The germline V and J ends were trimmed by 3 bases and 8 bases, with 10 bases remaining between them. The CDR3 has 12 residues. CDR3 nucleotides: TGCGCCAGCAGTGAATCCACGGAGGGCTACACCTTC. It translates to CASSESTEGYTF.

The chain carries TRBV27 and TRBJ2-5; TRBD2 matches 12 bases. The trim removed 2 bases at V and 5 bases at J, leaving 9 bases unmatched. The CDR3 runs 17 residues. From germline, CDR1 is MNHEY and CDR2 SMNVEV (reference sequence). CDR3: CASSLSLTSGSYETQYF. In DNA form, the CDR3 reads TGTGCCAGCAGTTTAAGTTTGACTAGCGGGAGCTATGAGACCCAGTACTTC.

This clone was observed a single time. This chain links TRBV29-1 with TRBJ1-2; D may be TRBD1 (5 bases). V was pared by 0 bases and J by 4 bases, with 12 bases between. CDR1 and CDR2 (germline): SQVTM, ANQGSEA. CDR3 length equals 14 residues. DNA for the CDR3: TGCAGCGTTGAAGAGATCGACAGCAGCTATGGCTACACCTTC. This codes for CSVEEIDSSYGYTF. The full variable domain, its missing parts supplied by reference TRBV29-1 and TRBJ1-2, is SAVISQKPSRDICQRGTSLTIQCQVDSQVTMMFWYRQQPGQSLTLIATANQGSEATYESGFVIDKFPISRPNLTFSTLTVSNMSPEDSSIYLCSVEEIDSSYGYTFGSGTRLTVV.

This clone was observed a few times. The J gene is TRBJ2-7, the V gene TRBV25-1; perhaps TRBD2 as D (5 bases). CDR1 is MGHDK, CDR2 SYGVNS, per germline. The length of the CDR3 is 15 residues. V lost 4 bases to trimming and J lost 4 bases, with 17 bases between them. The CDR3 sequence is CASSGPSEVGYEQYF. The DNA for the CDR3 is TGTGCCAGCAGTGGCCCCTCGGAGGTCGGGTACGAGCAGTACTTC.

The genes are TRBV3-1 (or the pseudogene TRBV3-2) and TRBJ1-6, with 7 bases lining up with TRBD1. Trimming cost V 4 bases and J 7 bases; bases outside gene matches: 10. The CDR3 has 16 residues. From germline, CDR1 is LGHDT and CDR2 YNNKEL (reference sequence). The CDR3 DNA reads TGTGCCAGCAGCCCCCAACGCGGACAGGTGAATTCACCCCTCCACTTT. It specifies CASSPQRGQVNSPLHF.

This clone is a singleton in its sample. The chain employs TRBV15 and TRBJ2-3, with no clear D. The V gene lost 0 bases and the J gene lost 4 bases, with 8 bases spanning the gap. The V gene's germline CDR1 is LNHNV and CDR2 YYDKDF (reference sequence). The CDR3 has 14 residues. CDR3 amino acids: CATSRDRSADTQYF. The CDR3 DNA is TGTGCCACCAGCAGAGATCGGAGTGCAGATACGCAGTATTTT.

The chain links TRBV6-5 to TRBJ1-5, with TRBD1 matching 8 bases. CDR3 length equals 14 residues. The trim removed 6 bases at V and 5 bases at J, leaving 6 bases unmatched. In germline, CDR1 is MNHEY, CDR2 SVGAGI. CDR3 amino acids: CASSPTGEYQPQHF. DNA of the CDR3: TGTGCCAGCAGCCCGACAGGGGAATATCAGCCCCAGCATTTT.